This T cell receptor (beta chain) originates from a study of regulatory T cells in long-lasting Graves disease. iRepertoire HTBI primers and Arm-PCR of CDR3 regions built TCR beta libraries. TCRdb redid the calling of the multiplex PCR reads with MiXCR, one entry per CDR3 protein. Of fewer than 650,000 distinct CDR3 sequences listed, around 15% were seen once; the top ten hold more than 10%. This clonotype has a count of ten or more. Its specificity is not known. This sample's time point: newly diagnosed GD, antithyroid drugs for less than 3 months. RNA from PBMCs was the source of the TCR library. Study-wide results and caveats: With persistent disease, TRBV28, TRBJ1-2 and TRBJ2-5 were the favored segments.

The CDR3 runs 12 residues. Per germline, CDR1 LGHDT and CDR2 YNNKEL (reference sequence). Trimming left V 4 bases short and J 10 bases short, with 10 bases between. This sample was also put to use in a study of T cells in Graves' hyperthyroidism and ophthalmopathy. That paper states: The study based diagnoses on clinical symptoms, serum thyroxine and TRAb, thyroid ultrasound and orbital computed tomography. Ophthalmopathy prediction by the model preceded onset by a median about 6.5 months.

J is TRBJ1-4 and V is TRBV3-1; D remains ambiguous. Sample: peripheral blood mononuclear cells (PBMCs), taken at new diagnosis, from a patient treated with antithyroid drugs. The receptor comes from a young man with Graves disease. CDR3 amino acids: CASSPTSGKLFF. The CDR3 region has the DNA TGTGCCAGCAGCCCTACATCGGGAAAACTGTTTTTT. Filled out from reference TRBV3-1 and TRBJ1-4, the complete variable domain reads DTAVSQTPKYLVTQMGNDKSIKCEQNLGHDTMYWYKQDSKKFLKIMFSYNNKELIINETVPNRFSPKSPDKAHLNLHINSLELGDSAVYFCASSPTSGKLFFGSGTQLSVL.